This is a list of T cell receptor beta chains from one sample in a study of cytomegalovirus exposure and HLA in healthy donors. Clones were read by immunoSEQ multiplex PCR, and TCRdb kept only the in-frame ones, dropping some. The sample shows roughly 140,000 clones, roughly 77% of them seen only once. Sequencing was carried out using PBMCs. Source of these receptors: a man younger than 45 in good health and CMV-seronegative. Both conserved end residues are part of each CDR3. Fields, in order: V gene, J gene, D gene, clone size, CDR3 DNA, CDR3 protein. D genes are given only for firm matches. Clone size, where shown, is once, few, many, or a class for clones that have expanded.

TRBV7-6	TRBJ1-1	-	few	TGTGCCAGCAGCTTAGGCGGATCCGGTATGAACACTGAAGCTTTCTTT	CASSLGGSGMNTEAFF
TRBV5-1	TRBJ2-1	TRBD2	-	TGCGCCAGCAGCTTGCCCGTCGGGGCGGGGGGCTACAATGAGCAGTTCTTC	CASSLPVGAGGYNEQFF
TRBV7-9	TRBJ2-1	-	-	TGTGCCAGCAGCCTTCTCTTAGCCAGCGAGCAGTTCTTC	CASSLLLASEQFF
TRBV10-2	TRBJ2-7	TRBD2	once	TGCGCCAGCACTCCCACGCGCCTAGCGGGGGGGGAGTCCTACGAGCAGTACTTC	CASTPTRLAGGESYEQYF
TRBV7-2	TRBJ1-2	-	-	TGTGCCAGCAGCTTAGGACAGGCCCATGGCTACACCTTC	CASSLGQAHGYTF
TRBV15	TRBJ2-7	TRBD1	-	TGTGCCACCAGCAGGGCCGGGACAGGGGACTACGAGCAGTACTTC	CATSRAGTGDYEQYF
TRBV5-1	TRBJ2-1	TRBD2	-	TGCGCCAGCAGCTTGGGACTAGCGGGGTACCGTTCAGGTGAGCAGTTCTTC	CASSLGLAGYRSGEQFF
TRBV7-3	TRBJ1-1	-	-	TGTGCCAGCAGATCAACAGGGACTGAAGCTTTCTTT	CASRSTGTEAFF
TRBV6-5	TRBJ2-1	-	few	TGTGCCAGCAGAGTTACAGGTACGGGCTACAATGAGCAGTTCTTC	CASRVTGTGYNEQFF
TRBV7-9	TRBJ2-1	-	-	TGTGCCAGCAGCTTAGATTATATAGGGCAGGGAACCTACAATGAGCAGTTCTTC	CASSLDYIGQGTYNEQFF
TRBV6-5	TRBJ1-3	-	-	TGTGCCAGCACTCCCGGACATTCTGGAAACACCATATATTTT	CASTPGHSGNTIYF
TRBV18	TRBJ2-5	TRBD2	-	TGTGCCAGCTCAAAAGGACTAGCGGGAGTCCAAGAGACCCAGTACTTC	CASSKGLAGVQETQYF
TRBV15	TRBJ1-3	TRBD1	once	TGTGCCACCAGCAGAGACCGGACAGGGACGGGTCACACCATATATTTT	CATSRDRTGTGHTIYF